This TCR beta chain emerged from a study of shared clonotypes between healthy human individuals. The study's findings and limits: A limitation of the genetic and exposure-history diversity represented arose from few donors.

Evenly divided among several immunoSEQ plates was the genomic DNA of each subset. Profiled with immunoSEQ multiplex PCR; TCRdb holds only in-frame clones, not every one. The sample lists about 1.5 million clones; roughly 95% were seen once. The CDR3 is made up of 14 amino acids. CDR1 and CDR2 (germline): SGHRS, YFSETQ. The germline V and J ends were trimmed by 4 bases and 1 base, with 8 bases remaining between them. Donors were healthy HIV-negative adults without recent acute infections or vaccinations. Concerning this clone itself: Its cognate antigen is unknown.

The rearrangement uses TRBV5-1 and TRBJ2-2; D not certain. The sequenced sample was naive CD4+ T cells sorted from blood. Subset of the sample: CD45RA+ positively selected. The clonotype was recovered from a man between 25 and 39 years old in good health. CDR3 DNA sequence: TGCGCCAGCAGCACGGACCAGAACACCGGGGAGCTGTTTTTT. This gives the protein CASSTDQNTGELFF. The variable domain in full, completed from reference TRBV5-1 and TRBJ2-2, reads KAGVTQTPRYLIKTRGQQVTLSCSPISGHRSVSWYQQTPGQGLQFLFEYFSETQRNKGNFPGRFSGRQFSNSRSEMNVSTLELGDSALYLCASSTDQNTGELFFGEGSRLTVL.